Listed below are T cell receptor beta chains from one sample, sequenced in a study of CD8 T cells in ankylosing spondylitis. Each CDR3 protein gets one entry after TCRdb re-called the 5' RACE reads with MiXCR. The sample yields approximately 300,000 distinct CDR3 sequences, around 18% seen once. The specimen was blood, either unsorted or a sorted T cell fraction (not recorded which). These receptors originate from a male donor with ankylosing spondylitis or in good health (not recorded which). CDR3s leave out the opening cysteine and the closing phenylalanine or tryptophan. Some rows mark clone size as missing; the rest say once, few, many or name a class of expanded clone.

>.|TRBJ2-2|TRBV6-1
ASRTTSGGYSTGELF
>many|TRBJ2-1|TRBV5-1
ASTEGTGSYNEQF
>.|TRBJ2-2|TRBV2
ANSEGPLGTGELF
>.|TRBJ2-2|TRBV2
ASREDRGRTGELF
>.|TRBJ2-5|TRBV6-1
ASRPRDRGRETQY
>many|TRBJ1-5|TRBV20-1
SASSLRGSSNQPQH
>.|TRBJ2-1|TRBV24-1
ATSDRGGSYNEQF
>many|TRBJ1-1|TRBV7-8
ASSFYSMNTEAF
>.|TRBJ2-2|TRBV10-3
AISNSGRNTGELF
>.|TRBJ1-1|TRBV12-3/TRBV12-4
ASSFGVRTGNGTEAF
>.|TRBJ1-5|TRBV20-1
SARWGAYSNQPQH
>few|TRBJ1-1|TRBV6-5
ASSSTGDYTEAF
>few|TRBJ1-2|TRBV2
ASSPDTNYGYT
>.|TRBJ2-3|TRBV6-2/TRBV6-3
ASSYSNPGSTDTQY
>many|TRBJ2-1|TRBV11-3
ASSLGVQGAYEQF
>many|TRBJ2-5|TRBV20-1
SAFSGGETQY
>.|TRBJ2-3|TRBV2
ASSEDVSGTDTQY
>many|TRBJ2-3|TRBV20-1
SAKAGGGTDTQY
>many|TRBJ2-5|TRBV29-1
SVALAGGETQY
>few|TRBJ2-3|TRBV20-1
SASRPSTDTQY
>many|TRBJ1-3|TRBV10-3
AGREGSGNTIY
>few|TRBJ2-5|TRBV4-2
ASSQGSGGETQY
>.|TRBJ1-6|TRBV12-3/TRBV12-4
ASSLATRVTSPLH
>few|TRBJ1-1|TRBV18
ASSPTWTANTEAF
>few|TRBJ2-3|TRBV20-1
SAGDRGQTDTQY
>.|TRBJ1-1|TRBV29-1
SVSLTGGKAF
>few|TRBJ1-1|TRBV20-1
SAYRGEGAF
>many|TRBJ2-1|TRBV29-1
SVKGGVRYNEQF
>.|TRBJ2-5|TRBV1
TSSQTSGSGETQY
>.|TRBJ1-1|TRBV18
ASSPQSGGNTEAF
>.|TRBJ2-1|TRBV5-1
ASSLVTGSSYNEQF
>few|TRBJ2-1|TRBV5-1
ASTIGTDYNEQF
>.|TRBJ1-2|TRBV10-3
AISELTGFYGYT
>.|TRBJ1-2|TRBV29-1
SAMGQYRSGYT
>few|TRBJ2-3|TRBV21-1
ASGRGHVGADTQY
>.|TRBJ1-5|TRBV11-2
ASSSPTVVLGSNQPQH
>.|TRBJ2-3|TRBV10-3
AISGTSGRDTQY
>few|TRBJ2-2|TRBV20-1
SARDRGRDWRVTGELF
>.|TRBJ2-3|TRBV7-9
ASSARDTRTDTQY
>few|TRBJ2-3|TRBV20-1
SARMGSTARGDTQY
>many|TRBJ1-2|TRBV12-3/TRBV12-4
ASSPPSRGYGYT
>.|TRBJ2-1|TRBV4-1
ASSQAVVSYNEQF
>few|TRBJ2-1|TRBV5-1
ASSFAQLTGNEQF
>few|TRBJ1-1|TRBV12-3/TRBV12-4
ASSFTAGDSEAF